The next 11 T cell receptor beta chains were all read from a single sample in a study of blood T cell repertoires in COVID-19. Data came from immunoSEQ multiplex PCR; TCRdb stores just in-frame clones and leaves some out. The table includes about 220,000 clones, around 90% detected once. The material sequenced was PBMCs or T cells enriched from blood (not recorded which). These receptors were taken from a woman aged 50 to 65 with acute COVID-19.

The rearrangement links TRBV27 to TRBJ2-5; TRBD1 is a possible D gene (7 bases). Trimming took 4 bases from V and 5 from J, leaving 14 bases between them. Germline CDR1 reads MNHEY; CDR2 reads SMNVEV (reference sequence). The CDR3 has 14 amino acids. The CDR3 bases are TGTGCCAGCAGTTCCGACAGGGAGGTGGAGACCCAGTACTTC. Its protein product is CASSSDREVETQYF.

This chain uses TRBV4-2 with TRBJ1-4; D is unresolved. Germline CDR1 and CDR2: LGHNA and YNFKEQ. There are 16 residues in the CDR3. The V end was cut by 0 bases, the J end by 0 bases, with 8 bases between. CDR3 loop: CASSQDGGATNEKLFF. The CDR3 nucleotides read TGTGCCAGCAGCCAAGATGGAGGTGCAACTAATGAAAAACTGTTTTTT.

The rearrangement joins TRBV7-9 to TRBJ1-1; D gene unclear. The CDR3 has 16 amino acids. The V gene's germline CDR1 is SEHNR and CDR2 FQNEAQ (reference sequence). Trimming took 0 bases from V and 3 from J, leaving 14 bases between them. CDR3 bases: TGTGCCAGCAGCTTAGCTCTTGTCAGAGGTGACACTGAAGCTTTCTTT. Protein product: CASSLALVRGDTEAFF.

V and J are TRBV19 and TRBJ1-2; 7 nucleotides match TRBD1. V lost 3 bases and J lost 6; bases outside the gene matches: 10. Per the germline V gene, CDR1 is LNHDA and CDR2 is SQIVND (reference sequence). This CDR3 is built from 15 residues. The CDR3 is CASSISYLQGNGYTF. CDR3 sequence (DNA): TGTGCCAGTAGTATTTCATATCTACAGGGGAATGGCTACACCTTC.

The chain has TRBV10-3 and TRBJ2-7; a weak D match, TRBD1 (5 bases). Trimming shortened V by 0 bases and J by 5 bases, and 8 bases separated the two germline ends. CDR1 is ENHRY and CDR2 is SYGVKD in the germline V gene. This CDR3 has 13 amino acids. CDR3 sequence reads: CAISESVGDEQYF. CDR3 coding DNA: TGTGCCATCAGTGAGTCCGTAGGGGACGAGCAGTACTTC.

The rearrangement uses TRBV7-9 and TRBJ1-3, with D uncertain. The V and J ends lost 9 bases and 0 bases respectively, with 3 bases between them. This CDR3 spans 11 amino acids. CDR1 and CDR2 (germline): SEHNR, FQNEAQ (reference sequence). CDR3 nucleotide sequence: TGTGCCAGTTACTCTGGAAACACCATATATTTT. This encodes CASYSGNTIYF.

The genes are TRBV2 and TRBJ2-2, with 9 bases matching TRBD1. J gave up 5 bases and V 6 bases, and 4 bases lay outside the gene matches. This CDR3 spans 14 amino acids. The germline CDR1 and CDR2 sequences are SNHLY and FYNNEI. The CDR3: CASRDRGFTGELFF. The CDR3 nucleotides are TGTGCCAGCAGGGACAGGGGATTTACCGGGGAGCTGTTTTTT.

The rearrangement uses TRBV5-1 and TRBJ2-7; no clear D. Germline CDR1 and CDR2: SGHRS and YFSETQ. CDR3 length equals 14 residues. Trimming removed 1 base from V and 2 bases from J, with 10 bases in between. CDR3 sequence (DNA): TGCGCCAGCAGCTTGACTCCGCCAACCTACGAGCAGTACTTC. Translating it yields CASSLTPPTYEQYF.

The chain carries TRBV19 and TRBJ1-2; 8 bases are a match to TRBD1. V shed 1 base, J shed 6 bases, and the junction held 7 bases outside the gene matches. Germline V CDR1 and CDR2: LNHDA, SQIVND (reference sequence). The CDR3 sequence is 15 residues long. The CDR3 region has the DNA TGTGCCAGTAGTATAGTATCTGGGACAGGAAATGGCTACACCTTC. It translates to CASSIVSGTGNGYTF.

CDR3 nucleotides: TGTGCCAGTAGTCCCAGCGGGAGGATAGATACGCAGTATTTT. Translation gives CASSPSGRIDTQYF. This sequence joins TRBV19 and TRBJ2-3, with 9 positions matching TRBD2. Germline V gene lookup returns CDR1 LNHDA and CDR2 SQIVND (reference sequence). V shed 5 bases, J shed 5 bases, and the junction held 5 bases outside the gene matches. The CDR3 covers 14 residues.

The rearrangement links TRBV6-4 to TRBJ1-2, with a weak D call TRBD1 (6 bases). V was cut by 3 bases and J by 5 bases, with 10 bases left in between. The V gene's germline CDR1 is MRHNA and CDR2 SNTAGT. The CDR3 has 13 residues. The CDR3 sequence: CASSEGAEYGYTF. The CDR3 nucleotides are TGTGCCAGCAGTGAGGGGGCGGAGTATGGCTACACCTTC.